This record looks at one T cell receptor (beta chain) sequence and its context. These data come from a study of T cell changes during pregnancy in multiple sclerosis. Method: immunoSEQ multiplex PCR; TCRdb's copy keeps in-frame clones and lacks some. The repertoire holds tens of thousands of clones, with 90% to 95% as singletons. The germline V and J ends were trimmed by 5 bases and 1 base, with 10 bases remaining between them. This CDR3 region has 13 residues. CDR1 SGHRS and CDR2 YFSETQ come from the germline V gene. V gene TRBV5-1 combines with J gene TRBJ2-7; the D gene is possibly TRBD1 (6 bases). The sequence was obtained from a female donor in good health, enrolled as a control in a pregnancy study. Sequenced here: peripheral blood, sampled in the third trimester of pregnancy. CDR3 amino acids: CASRITGSYEQYF. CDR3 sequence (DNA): TGCGCCAGCAGAATTACAGGGTCCTACGAGCAGTACTTC.